The entry below describes one T cell receptor beta chain. What it binds is not known. J lost 4 bases, V lost 5 bases, and 3 bases had no gene match. The CDR3 is made up of 13 amino acids. From germline, CDR1 is MNHEY and CDR2 SVGAGI. This sample was taken from a study of shared clonotypes between healthy human individuals. Turning to the study itself: A couple of women and a few men aged 18 to 49 made up the donors. Notes on the study in general: Investigators collected only blood, and repertoires in tissues likely differ.

Bulk PBMC genomic DNA spanned ten immunoSEQ deep plates. The protocol was immunoSEQ multiplex PCR, while the TCRdb copy is restricted to in-frame clones and leaves out a portion. This repertoire shows roughly 490,000 clones, 79% found once; its top ten account for about 12%. The clonotype comes from a woman in her forties in good health. Some clones in this sample may be carry-over from other donors' samples. The specimen sequenced was PBMCs. V is TRBV6-5 and J is TRBJ1-2; 8 nucleotides agree with TRBD1. The CDR3 loop is CASSTTGAYGYTF. The CDR3 DNA is TGTGCCAGCAGTACGACAGGGGCCTATGGCTACACCTTC.